The 14 T cell receptor beta chains presented below share a single source sample, sequenced in a study of blood T cells in healthy people across ages. Next came a second PCR, run for about 7 to 12 cycles, which used a sample-barcoded 5' primer along with a J-beta primer mix. TCRdb passed the 5' RACE reads through MiXCR, listing each CDR3 protein once. The table lists around 1.7 million distinct CDR3 sequences, about 28% of them singletons. The sample comprised blood. The source of these receptors is a young woman in good health.

The V gene is TRBV5-1, the J gene TRBJ1-3; D unresolved. Per germline, CDR1 SGHRS and CDR2 YFSETQ. Trimming left V 1 base short and J 0 bases short, with 11 bases between. CDR3 size: 16 residues. The CDR3 region has the DNA TGCGCCAGCAGCTTGACATCAGCGAACTCTGGAAACACCATATATTTT. This gives the protein CASSLTSANSGNTIYF.

The CDR3 DNA reads TGTGCCAGCAGTTTAAGCTCATTAAGACAGCCCCAGCATTTT. It codes for CASSLSSLRQPQHF. This chain uses TRBV28 with TRBJ1-5; the D is unclear. The V end was cut by 2 bases, the J end by 7 bases, with 12 bases between. Germline CDR1 and CDR2: MDHEN and SYDVKM. This CDR3 has 14 amino acids.

This clonotype was seen a few times. The chain links TRBV29-1 to TRBJ2-1; D possibly corresponds to TRBD2 (6 bases). The V end was cut by 5 bases, the J end by 4 bases, with 18 bases between. CDR1 and CDR2 (germline): SQVTM, ANQGSEA. The CDR3 covers 15 residues. This CDR3 reads CSVPGDSSTYNEQFF. CDR3 DNA: TGCAGCGTTCCGGGAGACTCCTCCACTTACAATGAGCAGTTCTTC.

In regard to this clonotype: A read error may account for a junction end that differs from germline. V usage is TRBV7-9 and J usage is TRBJ2-2; tentatively, D is TRBD2 (5 bases). CDR3 length: 17 residues. Germline V lookup: CDR1 SEHNR, CDR2 FQNEAQ (reference sequence). This CDR3 reads CACSRLLTGSNTGELFF. Written as DNA, the CDR3 is TGTGCCTGCAGCCGCCTGCTAACGGGGTCCAACACCGGGGAGCTGTTTTTT.

This chain joins TRBV10-3 and TRBJ2-5, with unresolved D. Germline-derived CDR1 and CDR2 are ENHRY and SYGVKD. Trimming cost V 10 bases and J 11 bases, with 20 bases left between them. This CDR3 is 12 amino acids long. In nucleotides, the CDR3 is TGTGCCACTAGTGAAATCGACAATGAGCAGTACTTC. Translation: CATSEIDNEQYF.

The chain combines TRBV18 with TRBJ1-3; 7 bases map to TRBD1. V trimming: 4 bases; J trimming: 5 bases; junction bases outside the gene matches: 5. This CDR3 is built from 14 residues. The germline CDR1 and CDR2 sequences are KGHSH and LQKENI. The CDR3: CASSQGARRNTIYF. The CDR3 nucleotides read TGTGCCAGCTCACAGGGGGCGCGGAGAAACACCATATATTTT.

This clonotype has a handful of counts. The rearrangement joins TRBV20-1 to TRBJ2-7; no clear D gene. This CDR3 is built from 14 residues. V lost 0 bases, J lost 4 bases, and 13 bases lay in between. The V gene's germline CDR1 is DFQATT and CDR2 SNEGSKA (reference sequence). CDR3 nucleotide sequence: TGCAGTGCTAGAGATTCTGAGTTTCGGTACGAGCAGTACTTC. Its translation: CSARDSEFRYEQYF.

The chain links TRBV6-2 or TRBV6-3 to TRBJ1-1; D remains unclear. Deletions cut 6 bases from V and 3 bases from J, with 14 bases between. The length of the CDR3 is 14 residues. CDR1 is MNHEY and CDR2 is SVGEGT in the germline V gene. The CDR3 loop is CASRNGGEDTEAFF. The CDR3 DNA is TGTGCCAGCAGAAACGGTGGGGAAGACACTGAAGCTTTCTTT.

The chain carries TRBV19 and TRBJ2-1; 9 bases are shared with TRBD2. CDR3 length equals 14 residues. The ends lost 3 bases at V and 6 bases at J; junction bases unmatched: 3. In germline, CDR1 is LNHDA, CDR2 SQIVND (reference sequence). The CDR3 loop reads CASSISGRGNEQFF. CDR3 nucleotide sequence: TGTGCCAGTAGTATTAGCGGGAGAGGCAATGAGCAGTTCTTC.

The chain is built from TRBV14 and TRBJ2-1; D is ambiguous. V lost 1 base and J 11 bases, leaving 9 bases between the germline ends. This CDR3 is 12 amino acids long. Germline V CDR1 and CDR2: SGHDN, FVKESK. CDR3 sequence reads: CASSQGYLKQFF. The CDR3 nucleotides read TGTGCCAGCAGCCAAGGTTATTTGAAGCAGTTCTTC.

This chain uses TRBV12-5 with TRBJ1-6; D is unclear. V was pared by 8 bases and J by 9 bases, with 26 bases between. Germline CDR1 is LGHNT and CDR2 is FRNRAP. This CDR3 region has 17 residues. The CDR3 nucleotides are TGTGCTAGTTGGTGGAACTCGTACACAGCCTATTCTTCACCCCTCCACTTT. Protein sequence: CASWWNSYTAYSSPLHF.

This chain joins TRBV10-3 and TRBJ1-1; the D gene is possibly TRBD1 (5 bases). CDR1 and CDR2 (germline): ENHRY, SYGVKD. V lost 2 bases and J lost 11, with 18 bases in between. CDR3 size: 14 residues. CDR3 coding DNA: TGTGCCATCAGTGAGGGACGATCTCATCGGGGGGCTTTCTTT. The encoded protein is CAISEGRSHRGAFF.

This clonotype occurred many times. The V and J genes are TRBV28 and TRBJ2-7; D unresolved. V shed 8 bases and J shed 6 bases, with 14 bases lying between them. The germline CDR1 and CDR2 sequences are MDHEN and SYDVKM. The CDR3 is made up of 12 amino acids. CDR3 nucleotide sequence: TGTGCCAGCCGTGCCGATTTCTTCGAGCAGTACTTC. Encoded protein: CASRADFFEQYF. Combining the CDR3 with reference TRBV28 and TRBJ2-7 gives the whole variable domain DVKVTQSSRYLVKRTGEKVFLECVQDMDHENMFWYRQDPGLGLRLIYFSYDVKMKEKGDIPEGYSVSREKKERFSLILESASTNQTSMYLCASRADFFEQYFGPGTRLTVT.

This chain joins TRBV4-2 and TRBJ2-1; 7 bases agree with TRBD2. The CDR3 spans 16 residues. The V and J ends lost 0 bases and 9 bases, in that order; junction bases with no gene match: 11. Germline values: CDR1 LGHNA, CDR2 YNFKEQ. For the CDR3, the DNA is TGTGCCAGCAGCCAAGATGGGTGGGGGGGGATTCTTGAGCAGTTCTTC. Its protein product is CASSQDGWGGILEQFF.